Presented here are 16 T cell receptor beta chains from one specimen sequenced in a study of cytomegalovirus exposure and HLA in healthy donors (dated by TCRdb to 2016 to 2017). Library preparation used the immunoSEQ multiplex PCR assay. A mixture of 60 forward primers for TCR Vbeta segments and 13 reverse primers for TCR Jbeta segments was used in the multiplex PCR. This immuneACCESS table, as held by TCRdb, lists in-frame sequences with V and J called but not all clones. Of the missing ones, under half trace to an unresolved V gene in checked studies; the others have no known cause. This sample gives some 80,000 clones in total; around 82% of them show up just once. The ten largest clones add up to about 3.5% of the sample. The source material was PBMCs. The receptor source for this set is a man in his forties or fifties in good health and CMV-seronegative.

The chain links TRBV19 to TRBJ2-3; tentatively, D is TRBD1 (5 bases). Germline CDR1 and CDR2: LNHDA and SQIVND (reference sequence). V gave up 4 bases and J gave up 6 bases, with 17 bases separating them. The CDR3 extends over 15 amino acids. The CDR3 here is CASSKVGLRMDTQYF. The DNA of the CDR3 is TGTGCCAGTAGTAAGGTGGGGCTAAGGATGGATACGCAGTATTTT.

The rearrangement uses TRBV6-1 and TRBJ2-7; 7 nucleotides agree with TRBD1. The CDR3 spans 14 residues. The germline gives CDR1 MNHNS, CDR2 SASEGT. The trim removed 2 bases at V and 5 bases at J, leaving 6 bases unmatched. DNA of the CDR3: TGTGCCAGCAGTGAACGGAGCAGGGGGAACGAGCAGTACTTC. Its protein product is CASSERSRGNEQYF.

The V and J genes are TRBV9 and TRBJ2-7; D call uncertain. V lost 4 bases, J lost 6 bases, and 14 bases lay in between. This CDR3 contains 13 residues. CDR1 is SGDLS, CDR2 YYNGEE, per germline. The CDR3 DNA is TGTGCCAGCAGCCCTAACGTGGGCTTCGAGCAGTACTTC. Its protein is CASSPNVGFEQYF.

V is TRBV7-2 and J is TRBJ2-7; tentative D call: TRBD1 (5 bases). The CDR3 consists of 13 residues. With 3 bases removed from V and 5 bases from J, the gap between germline ends came to 11 bases. CDR1 is SGHTA and CDR2 is FQGNSA in the germline V gene. CDR3 in DNA: TGTGCCAGCAGCTTCCCAGGGAACAACGAGCAGTACTTC. Translation gives CASSFPGNNEQYF.

V usage is TRBV6-6 and J usage is TRBJ2-2, with 9 bases fitting TRBD1. The CDR3 consists of 16 residues. The junction had 6 bases not matched to a gene; V was cut back by 2 bases and J by 5 bases. Germline V gene lookup returns CDR1 MNHNY and CDR2 SVGAGI (reference sequence). This CDR3 is CASSYLGTGKTGELFF. Here the CDR3 DNA reads TGTGCCAGCAGTTACCTGGGGACAGGGAAAACCGGGGAGCTGTTTTTT.

This clone was picked up a small number of times. V gene TRBV19 combines with J gene TRBJ1-2; TRBD1 aligns across 11 bases. Per the germline V gene, CDR1 is LNHDA and CDR2 is SQIVND (reference sequence). The CDR3 is 15 amino acids. V shed 7 bases and J 8 bases; nucleotides not matched to a gene: 12. The CDR3 region is CASTDPGQGDGGYTF. The CDR3 DNA reads TGTGCCAGTACCGATCCGGGACAGGGGGACGGAGGCTACACCTTC. Full variable domain (outside the CDR3, taken from reference TRBV19 and TRBJ1-2): DGGITQSPKYLFRKEGQNVTLSCEQNLNHDAMYWYRQDPGQGLRLIYYSQIVNDFQKGDIAEGYSVSREKKESFPLTVTSAQKNPTAFYLCASTDPGQGDGGYTFGSGTRLTVV.

This sequence joins TRBV11-2 and TRBJ1-1; maybe TRBD1 (6 bases). V dropped 6 bases and J dropped 4 bases, with 15 bases sitting between them. The germline V gene has CDR1 SGHAT and CDR2 FQNNGV. This CDR3 spans 14 amino acids. CDR3 DNA sequence: TGTGCCAGCAGTGGGCAGGGACACAGCACTGAAGCTTTCTTT. This codes for CASSGQGHSTEAFF.

The chain has TRBV5-4 and TRBJ2-3, with D unclear. With 0 bases removed from V and 1 base from J, the gap between germline ends came to 6 bases. The CDR3 loop spans 14 amino acids. CDR1 is SGHNT and CDR2 is YYREEE in the germline V gene (reference sequence). CDR3 in amino acids: CASSLAAGTDTQYF. The CDR3 DNA reads TGTGCCAGCAGCTTGGCTGCGGGCACAGATACGCAGTATTTT.

This clone was seen only a few times. The chain links TRBV4-1 to TRBJ2-5, with 11 bases lining up with TRBD1. The ends lost 1 base at V and 4 bases at J; junction bases unmatched: 5. The CDR3 has 16 amino acids. Per germline, CDR1 MGHRA and CDR2 YSYEKL. The CDR3 bases are TGCGCCAGCAGCCAAGCGGACAGGGGGCTCGGAGAGACCCAGTACTTC. This sequence encodes CASSQADRGLGETQYF.

V and J are TRBV7-3 and TRBJ2-3; D possibly corresponds to TRBD2 (6 bases). The CDR3 is made up of 15 amino acids. V dropped 0 bases and J dropped 4 bases, with 11 bases sitting between them. Germline-derived CDR1 and CDR2 are SGHTA and FQGTGA. CDR3 in DNA: TGTGCCAGCAGCTTAACGTTGGGGGGTTCAGATACGCAGTATTTT. It codes for CASSLTLGGSDTQYF.

The CDR3 bases are TGTGCCAGCAGTTACTCCGGAGCGGTGAGCACAGATACGCAGTATTTT. Amino acid sequence: CASSYSGAVSTDTQYF. V usage is TRBV6-5 and J usage is TRBJ2-3; D perhaps matches TRBD2 (5 bases). Germline V gives CDR1 MNHEY, CDR2 SVGAGI. The CDR3 covers 16 residues. Trimming left V 0 bases short and J 0 bases short, with 10 bases between.

This chain links TRBV27 with TRBJ2-3; the D gene is possibly TRBD1 (7 bases). Looked up from germline, CDR1 is MNHEY and CDR2 is SMNVEV (reference sequence). The CDR3 sequence is 17 residues long. V was trimmed by 5 bases and J by 6 bases, leaving 24 bases between them. The CDR3 nucleotides are TGTGCCAGCAGTGAATCTCGGGCAGGGGGGATATGGGATACGCAGTATTTT. Translated: CASSESRAGGIWDTQYF.

The chain joins TRBV27 to TRBJ2-2, with a tentative D call TRBD1 (5 bases). The V end lost 3 bases, the J end lost 6 bases, and 14 bases lay between the germline ends. Germline loops: CDR1 MNHEY, CDR2 SMNVEV (reference sequence). CDR3 size: 15 residues. CDR3 sequence (DNA): TGTGCCAGCAGTTTGACAGAAAGTAAATCCGGGGAGCTGTTTTTT. Amino acids: CASSLTESKSGELFF.

This clone was observed a handful of times. This sequence joins TRBV19 and TRBJ2-7, with 8 bases fitting TRBD2. The CDR3 has 16 residues. Germline-derived CDR1 and CDR2 are LNHDA and SQIVND (reference sequence). The V segment lost 7 bases and the J segment 4 bases; nucleotides outside the gene matches: 15. The CDR3 DNA follows: TGTGCCAGTACCCGAGAGCCCGGGACTAGTAGATACGAGCAGTACTTC. This sequence encodes CASTREPGTSRYEQYF. Complete variable domain (other parts from reference TRBV19 and TRBJ2-7): DGGITQSPKYLFRKEGQNVTLSCEQNLNHDAMYWYRQDPGQGLRLIYYSQIVNDFQKGDIAEGYSVSREKKESFPLTVTSAQKNPTAFYLCASTREPGTSRYEQYFGPGTRLTVT.

The chain carries TRBV6-5 and TRBJ1-6; TRBD1 might be the D (5 bases). This CDR3 has 14 amino acids. CDR1 MNHEY and CDR2 SVGAGI come from the germline V gene. Trimming took 2 bases from V and 9 from J, leaving 11 bases between them. The CDR3 nucleotides are TGTGCCAGCAGTTACGGGGGGGTAAGTTCACCCCTCCACTTT. It codes for CASSYGGVSSPLHF.

The V gene is TRBV18, the J gene TRBJ2-3; 9 bases are shared with TRBD2. The ends lost 0 bases at V and 3 bases at J; junction bases unmatched: 7. The germline CDR1 and CDR2 sequences are KGHSH and LQKENI. CDR3 size: 17 residues. CDR3 loop: CASSPPTAGGPTDTQYF. The DNA for the CDR3 is TGTGCCAGCTCACCACCGACGGCGGGGGGGCCGACAGATACGCAGTATTTT.